The entry that follows covers one T cell receptor (beta chain) sequence. This sample is drawn from a study of blood T cell repertoires in COVID-19. TCRdb's table, derived via immunoSEQ multiplex PCR, lists solely in-frame clones and lacks some. Seen here are approximately 430,000 clones, more than 80% observed once, and the top ten hold 1.4% to 1.5%. The receptor was isolated from a woman under 40 with active or convalescent COVID-19. The material sequenced was peripheral blood.

The CDR3 here is CASSQFNYGYTF. As DNA, the CDR3 is TGTGCCAGCAGTCAGTTTAACTATGGCTACACCTTC. V is TRBV12-3 or TRBV12-4 and J is TRBJ1-2; D is undetermined. CDR3 length: 12 amino acids. V was shortened by 5 bases and J by 1 base, with 5 bases between the two germline ends.